The 9 T cell receptor beta chains below were found in one sample sequenced in a study of radiotherapy plus CTLA-4 blockade in lung cancer. TCRdb's table, derived via immunoSEQ multiplex PCR, lists solely in-frame clones and lacks some. The sample consists of fewer than 100,000 clones, about 79% of them appearing once. Specimen: peripheral blood, collected from a patient treated with radiotherapy plus ipilimumab. Source of these receptors: a human donor with non-small cell lung cancer whose response to radiotherapy plus ipilimumab could not be evaluated. Some clones in this sample may be carry-over from other donors' samples.

The CDR3 region has the DNA TGTGCCAGCATAATGGGGGGTCGGCGTTCCTACAATGAGCAGTTCTTC. The encoded protein is CASIMGGRRSYNEQFF. The rearrangement uses TRBV28 and TRBJ2-1, with a possible D match to TRBD2 (6 bases). The germline V and J ends were trimmed by 7 bases and 1 base, with 17 bases remaining between them. Germline V lookup: CDR1 MDHEN, CDR2 SYDVKM. The CDR3 runs to 16 residues.

Worth noting for this clone: The germline gene is not matched at one end of the junction; a read error may be the cause. The chain employs TRBV7-7 and TRBJ2-2; 8 positions agree with TRBD2. The CDR3 covers 15 residues. CDR1 is SSHAT, CDR2 FNYEAQ, per germline (reference sequence). CDR3 residues: CASIQNSGGTGELFF. The CDR3 nucleotides read TGTGCTAGCATCCAAAACAGCGGGGGCACCGGGGAGCTGTTTTTT. Filled out from reference TRBV7-7 and TRBJ2-2, the complete variable domain reads GAGVSQSPRYKVTKRGQDVTLRCDPISSHATLYWYQQALGQGPEFLTYFNYEAQPDKSGLPSDRFSAERPEGSISTLTIQRTEQRDSAMYRCASIQNSGGTGELFFGEGSRLTVL.

Only a few counts were recorded for this clone. The chain uses TRBV5-5 and TRBJ1-5; 9 bases are a match to TRBD1. CDR1 SGHKS and CDR2 YYEKEE come from the germline V gene (reference sequence). There are 14 residues in the CDR3. After removal of 3 bases from V and 4 bases from J, the junction contained 2 bases not matched to a gene. The CDR3 protein is CASSWGQGNQPQHF. The CDR3 nucleotides are TGTGCCAGCAGCTGGGGACAGGGAAATCAGCCCCAGCATTTT.

The rearrangement uses TRBV7-2 and TRBJ2-1, with TRBD1 matching 7 bases. The CDR3 runs 13 residues. Germline loops: CDR1 SGHTA, CDR2 FQGNSA. The V gene end was trimmed by 1 base and the J gene end by 12 bases; junction bases not matched to a gene: 6. The CDR3 coding sequence is TGTGCCAGCAGCTTAGACAGGGGAGACGCGCAGTTCTTC. Protein: CASSLDRGDAQFF.

The chain joins TRBV7-9 to TRBJ1-1; 9 positions agree with TRBD1. There are 15 residues in the CDR3. The V gene's germline CDR1 is SEHNR and CDR2 FQNEAQ (reference sequence). V gave up 1 base and J gave up 4 bases; unmatched junction bases: 4. The CDR3 is CASSLEGQGSTEAFF. Here the CDR3 DNA reads TGTGCCAGCAGCTTAGAGGGACAGGGAAGCACTGAAGCTTTCTTT.

The chain joins TRBV5-4 to TRBJ1-1; 8 bases fit TRBD1. The CDR3 totals 15 residues. Germline CDR1 reads SGHNT; CDR2 reads YYREEE (reference sequence). With 4 bases clipped from V and 8 bases from J, the junction kept 13 bases outside the gene matches. The chain's CDR3 is CASSTMDRANGEAFF. Written as DNA, the CDR3 is TGTGCCAGCAGCACAATGGACAGGGCGAACGGAGAAGCTTTCTTT. The whole variable domain, filled in from reference TRBV5-4 and TRBJ1-1, reads ETGVTQSPTHLIKTRGQQVTLRCSSQSGHNTVSWYQQALGQGPQFIFQYYREEENGRGNFPPRFSGLQFPNYSSELNVNALELDDSALYLCASSTMDRANGEAFFGQGTRLTVV.

The rearrangement links TRBV10-3 to TRBJ2-4, with D possibly matching TRBD1 (6 bases). The CDR3 consists of 14 residues. Germline CDR1 reads ENHRY; CDR2 reads SYGVKD. The V end lost 2 bases, the J end lost 2 bases, and 7 bases lay between the germline ends. The CDR3: CAISEGQSKNIQYF. CDR3 sequence (DNA): TGTGCCATCAGTGAGGGACAGTCCAAAAACATTCAGTACTTC.

The chain joins TRBV6-4 to TRBJ2-7; weak D call: TRBD2 (6 bases). Per germline, CDR1 MRHNA and CDR2 SNTAGT. The CDR3 covers 14 residues. Trimming shortened V by 3 bases and J by 2 bases, and 11 bases separated the two germline ends. The CDR3 here is CASSERGFPYEQYF. The CDR3 nucleotides are TGTGCCAGCAGTGAACGGGGGTTTCCCTACGAGCAGTACTTC.

This chain connects TRBV5-1 to TRBJ2-7, with 9 nucleotides matching TRBD1. V trimming: 3 bases; J trimming: 7 bases; junction bases outside the gene matches: 14. The CDR3 totals 16 residues. In germline, CDR1 is SGHRS, CDR2 YFSETQ. CDR3 DNA: TGCGCCAGCAGCTGGGGGGCCGACAGGGGGAGAGGAGAGCAGTACTTC. Amino acid sequence: CASSWGADRGRGEQYF.